This passage covers 10 T cell receptor beta chains from one sample sequenced in a study of Graves' ophthalmopathy and Graves' hyperthyroidism. Using RNA transcripts, the TCR beta CDR3 regions were amplified. The first round was an RT-PCR with HTBI primers, and the second round was a multiplex PCR. TCRdb reprocessed the multiplex PCR reads via MiXCR and lists one record per CDR3 protein. The sample consists of about 700,000 distinct CDR3 sequences, about 44% of them appearing once. The sample was peripheral blood. All receptors derive from an adult man with Graves' ophthalmopathy.

Many counts were recorded for this clonotype. V and J are TRBV24-1 and TRBJ1-2; 9 bases are shared with TRBD1. With 1 base clipped from V and 6 bases from J, the junction kept 5 bases outside the gene matches. Per the germline V gene, CDR1 is KGHDR and CDR2 is SFDVKD. The CDR3 is 15 amino acids. The CDR3 spells CATSDFGQGSDGYTF. Here the CDR3 DNA reads TGTGCCACCAGTGATTTCGGACAGGGGTCGGATGGCTACACCTTC.

The CDR3 here is CASSAAKGATEAFF. CDR3 coding DNA: TGTGCCAGCAGTGCCGCAAAAGGGGCAACTGAAGCTTTCTTT. The chain joins TRBV27 to TRBJ1-1; a weak D match, TRBD1 (5 bases). This CDR3 comprises 14 residues. From germline, CDR1 is MNHEY and CDR2 SMNVEV (reference sequence). The V and J ends lost 5 bases and 5 bases respectively, with 15 bases between them.

Many counts were recorded for this clonotype. The chain uses TRBV19 and TRBJ2-7; TRBD1 matches at 8 bases. The CDR3 length is 15 residues. The germline V gene has CDR1 LNHDA and CDR2 SQIVND (reference sequence). Trimming took 1 base from V and 2 from J; bases not matched to a gene: 4. The DNA for the CDR3 is TGTGCCAGTAGTATAGGAGGACAGGGAACCTACGAGCAGTACTTC. The encoded protein is CASSIGGQGTYEQYF.

The chain couples TRBV7-2 to TRBJ2-7; unclear D gene. The CDR3 runs to 14 residues. Germline V CDR1 and CDR2: SGHTA, FQGNSA. The V end was cut by 4 bases, the J end by 4 bases, with 14 bases between. CDR3 sequence (DNA): TGTGCCAGCAGCTCACCTTCACACCTGTACGAGCAGTACTTC. Protein product: CASSSPSHLYEQYF. The full variable domain, its missing parts supplied by reference TRBV7-2 and TRBJ2-7, is GAGVSQSPSNKVTEKGKDVELRCDPISGHTALYWYRQSLGQGLEFLIYFQGNSAPDKSGLPSDRFSAERTGGSVSTLTIQRTQQEDSAVYLCASSSPSHLYEQYFGPGTRLTVT.

This clonotype came up a few times. This sequence joins TRBV29-1 and TRBJ1-6, with a possible D match to TRBD1 (5 bases). Trimming removed 5 bases from V and 5 bases from J, with 13 bases in between. Germline lookup yields CDR1 SQVTM and CDR2 ANQGSEA. This CDR3 spans 14 amino acids. Here the CDR3 DNA reads TGCAGCGTTTCCTTTGAGGGGAATAATTCACCCCTCCACTTT. This codes for CSVSFEGNNSPLHF.

In its sample, this clonotype was seen many times. The chain has TRBV11-2 and TRBJ2-2; D perhaps matches TRBD1 (6 bases). Between the trimmed V and J ends, which lost 3 bases and 4 bases, there was a span of 12 bases. Germline V gene sequence: CDR1 SGHAT, CDR2 FQNNGV. This CDR3 region has 15 residues. CDR3 in amino acids: CASSFYGRGTGELFF. The CDR3 bases are TGTGCCAGCAGCTTCTATGGCAGGGGCACCGGGGAGCTGTTTTTT.

In its sample, this clonotype was seen many times. The V and J genes are TRBV7-9 and TRBJ2-5; weak D call: TRBD1 (5 bases). Germline V CDR1 and CDR2: SEHNR, FQNEAQ (reference sequence). V lost 5 bases, J lost 4 bases, and 14 bases lay in between. The CDR3 consists of 14 residues. The CDR3 sequence is CASSPSPRAETQYF. CDR3 sequence (DNA): TGTGCCAGCAGCCCGTCCCCCAGGGCAGAGACCCAGTACTTC. The variable domain in full, completed from reference TRBV7-9 and TRBJ2-5, reads DTGVSQNPRHKITKRGQNVTFRCDPISEHNRLYWYRQTLGQGPEFLTYFQNEAQLEKSRLLSDRFSAERPKGSFSTLEIQRTEQGDSAMYLCASSPSPRAETQYFGPGTRLLVL.

CDR3 nucleotides: TGTGCCAGCAGCGTACGGAATGGACCGTCCTACGAGCAGTACTTC. Amino acids: CASSVRNGPSYEQYF. This rearrangement joins TRBV7-9 to TRBJ2-7; D gene ambiguous. This CDR3 region has 15 residues. Germline V lookup: CDR1 SEHNR, CDR2 FQNEAQ (reference sequence). Trimming removed 5 bases from V and 1 base from J, with 15 bases in between. The full variable domain, completed using reference TRBV7-9 and TRBJ2-7, is DTGVSQNPRHKITKRGQNVTFRCDPISEHNRLYWYRQTLGQGPEFLTYFQNEAQLEKSRLLSDRFSAERPKGSFSTLEIQRTEQGDSAMYLCASSVRNGPSYEQYFGPGTRLTVT.

The V and J genes are TRBV10-3 and TRBJ1-5; 12 positions agree with TRBD1. CDR3 length: 15 amino acids. Germline trimming cut 10 bases from V and 6 bases from J; bases unmatched to any gene: 10. The germline CDR1 and CDR2 sequences are ENHRY and SYGVKD. The DNA for the CDR3 is TGTGCCAGCAACCTTGGGACAGGGGGCGTTCAGCCCCAGCATTTT. Translation gives CASNLGTGGVQPQHF.

Points on this clonotype: Since a much larger clone is just one base distant, this may be a read error. The chain uses TRBV7-9 and TRBJ2-6; D unresolved. The CDR3 totals 15 residues. The germline gives CDR1 SEHNR, CDR2 FQNEAQ (reference sequence). Trimming shortened V by 3 bases and J by 2 bases, and 8 bases separated the two germline ends. This CDR3 is CASSFPEAGANVLTF. In nucleotides, the CDR3 is TGTGCCAGCAGCTTTCCGGAAGCTGGGGCCAACGTCCTGACTTTC.